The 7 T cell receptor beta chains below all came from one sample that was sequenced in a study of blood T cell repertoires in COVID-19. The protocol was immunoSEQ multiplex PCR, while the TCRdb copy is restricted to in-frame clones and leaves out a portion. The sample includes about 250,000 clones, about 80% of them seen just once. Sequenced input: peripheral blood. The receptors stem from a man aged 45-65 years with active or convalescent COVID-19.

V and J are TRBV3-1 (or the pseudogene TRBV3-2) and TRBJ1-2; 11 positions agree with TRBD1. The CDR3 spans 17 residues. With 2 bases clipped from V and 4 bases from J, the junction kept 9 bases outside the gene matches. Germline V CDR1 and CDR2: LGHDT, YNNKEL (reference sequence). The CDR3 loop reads CASSQSGTGGVRYGYTF. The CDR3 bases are TGTGCCAGCAGCCAAAGCGGGACAGGGGGGGTACGCTATGGCTACACCTTC.

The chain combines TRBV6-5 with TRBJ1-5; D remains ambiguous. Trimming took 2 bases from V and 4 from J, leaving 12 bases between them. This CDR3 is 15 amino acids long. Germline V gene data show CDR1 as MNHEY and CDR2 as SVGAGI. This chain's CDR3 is CASSYGASGNQPQHF. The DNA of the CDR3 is TGTGCCAGCAGTTACGGCGCCTCGGGGAATCAGCCCCAGCATTTT.

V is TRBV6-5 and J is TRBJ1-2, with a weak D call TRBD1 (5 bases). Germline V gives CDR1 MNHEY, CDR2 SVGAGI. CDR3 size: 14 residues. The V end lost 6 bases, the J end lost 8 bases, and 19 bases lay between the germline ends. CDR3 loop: CASSLLGGARGYTF. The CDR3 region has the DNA TGTGCCAGCAGCCTACTGGGGGGTGCCCGAGGCTACACCTTC.

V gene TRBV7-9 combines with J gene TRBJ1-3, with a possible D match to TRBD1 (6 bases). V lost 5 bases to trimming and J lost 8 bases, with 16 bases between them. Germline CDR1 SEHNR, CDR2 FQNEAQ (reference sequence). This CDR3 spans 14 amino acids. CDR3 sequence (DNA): TGTGCCAGCAGCGAAACGACAGGTCGGGACACCATATATTTT. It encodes CASSETTGRDTIYF.

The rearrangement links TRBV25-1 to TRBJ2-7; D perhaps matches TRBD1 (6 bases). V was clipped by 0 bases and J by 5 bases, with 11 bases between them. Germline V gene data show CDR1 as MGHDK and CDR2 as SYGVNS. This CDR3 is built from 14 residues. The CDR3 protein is CASSEYPGENEQYF. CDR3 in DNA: TGTGCCAGCAGTGAATATCCAGGGGAAAACGAGCAGTACTTC.

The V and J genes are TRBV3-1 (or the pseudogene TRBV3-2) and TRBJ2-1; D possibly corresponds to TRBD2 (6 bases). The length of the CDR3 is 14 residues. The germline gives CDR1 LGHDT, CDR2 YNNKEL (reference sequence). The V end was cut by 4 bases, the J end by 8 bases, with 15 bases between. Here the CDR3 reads CASSRRLVADEQFF. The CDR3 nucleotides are TGTGCCAGCAGCCGCCGACTAGTCGCGGATGAGCAGTTCTTC.

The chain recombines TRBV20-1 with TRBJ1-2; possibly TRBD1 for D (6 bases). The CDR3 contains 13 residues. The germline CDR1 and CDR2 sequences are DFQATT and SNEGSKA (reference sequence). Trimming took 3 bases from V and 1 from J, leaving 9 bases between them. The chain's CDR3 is CSASTGNNYGYTF. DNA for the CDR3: TGCAGTGCTAGTACAGGGAATAACTATGGCTACACCTTC.